This T cell receptor (beta chain) was found in a study of blood T cells in healthy people across ages. The CDR3 has 17 amino acids. The germline CDR1 and CDR2 sequences are SGHRS and YFSETQ. V lost 1 base and J lost 1; bases outside the gene matches: 4. Primed by a sample-barcoded 5' primer and a J-beta primer mix, a second PCR proceeded for 7 to 11 cycles. A minimum of 2.5 million CDR3-containing paired-end reads was obtained for each sample. Each CDR3 protein gets one entry after TCRdb re-called the 5' RACE reads with MiXCR. Of around 1.7 million distinct CDR3 sequences detected, 28% appear once; the ten largest clones hold over 7%. The sample holds a few counts of this clonotype. A much bigger clone sits one base away, suggesting this may be a read error. No fewer than 7 million PBMCs went into each sample.

Sequencing input: blood. J is TRBJ2-5 and V is TRBV5-1; 13 nucleotides line up with TRBD2. The sequence was obtained from a woman in her 30s in good health. In DNA form, the CDR3 reads TGCGCCAGCAGCTTGTGTAGGACTAGCGGGGGCCAAGAGACCCAGTACTTC. Translating gives CASSLCRTSGGQETQYF.